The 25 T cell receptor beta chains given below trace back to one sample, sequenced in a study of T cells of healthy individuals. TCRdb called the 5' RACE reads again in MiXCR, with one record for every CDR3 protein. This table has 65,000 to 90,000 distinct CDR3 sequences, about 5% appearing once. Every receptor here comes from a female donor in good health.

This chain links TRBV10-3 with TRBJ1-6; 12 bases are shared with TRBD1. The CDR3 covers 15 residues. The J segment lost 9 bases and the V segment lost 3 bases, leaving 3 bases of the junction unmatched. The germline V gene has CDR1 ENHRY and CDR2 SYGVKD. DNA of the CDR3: TGTGCCATCAGTGACCTGGGACAGGGGGCTTCACCCCTCCACTTT. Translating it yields CAISDLGQGASPLHF.

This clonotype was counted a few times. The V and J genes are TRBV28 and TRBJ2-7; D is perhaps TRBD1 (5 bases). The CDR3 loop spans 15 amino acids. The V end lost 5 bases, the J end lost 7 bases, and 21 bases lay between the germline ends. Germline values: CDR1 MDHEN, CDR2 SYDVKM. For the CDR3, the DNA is TGTGCCAGCAGTCCCTCGGACACCGGTCGCTTTGAGCAGTACTTC. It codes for CASSPSDTGRFEQYF.

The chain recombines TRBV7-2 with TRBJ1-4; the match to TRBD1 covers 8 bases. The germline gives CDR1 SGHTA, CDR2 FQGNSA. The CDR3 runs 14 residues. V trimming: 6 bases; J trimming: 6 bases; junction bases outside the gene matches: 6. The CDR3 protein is CASSSGTGYEKLFF. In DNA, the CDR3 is TGTGCCAGCAGTTCCGGGACAGGTTATGAAAAACTGTTTTTT.

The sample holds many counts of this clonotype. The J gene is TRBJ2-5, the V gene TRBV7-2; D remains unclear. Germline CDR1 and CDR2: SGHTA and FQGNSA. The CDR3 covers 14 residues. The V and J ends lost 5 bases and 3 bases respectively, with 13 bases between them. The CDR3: CASSPRNVKETQYF. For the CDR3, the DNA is TGTGCCAGCAGCCCCCGGAACGTGAAAGAGACCCAGTACTTC.

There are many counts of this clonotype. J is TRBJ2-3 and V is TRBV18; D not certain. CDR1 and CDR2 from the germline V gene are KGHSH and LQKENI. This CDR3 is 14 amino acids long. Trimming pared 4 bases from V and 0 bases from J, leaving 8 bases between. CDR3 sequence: CASSLGGSTDTQYF. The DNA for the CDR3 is TGTGCCAGCTCACTTGGCGGAAGCACAGATACGCAGTATTTT.

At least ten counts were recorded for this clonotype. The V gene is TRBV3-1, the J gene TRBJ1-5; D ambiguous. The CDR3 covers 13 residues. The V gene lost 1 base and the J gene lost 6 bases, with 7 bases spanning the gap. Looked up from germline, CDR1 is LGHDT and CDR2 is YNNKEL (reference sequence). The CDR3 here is CASSQGISQPQHF. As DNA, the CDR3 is TGTGCCAGCAGCCAAGGGATCTCTCAGCCCCAGCATTTT.

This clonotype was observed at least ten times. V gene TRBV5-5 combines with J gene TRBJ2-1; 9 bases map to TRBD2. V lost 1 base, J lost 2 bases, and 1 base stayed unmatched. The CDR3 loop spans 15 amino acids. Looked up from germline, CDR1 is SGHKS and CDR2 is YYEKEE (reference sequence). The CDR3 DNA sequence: TGTGCCAGCAGCTTGAGCGGGGGGACCTACAATGAGCAGTTCTTC. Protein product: CASSLSGGTYNEQFF.

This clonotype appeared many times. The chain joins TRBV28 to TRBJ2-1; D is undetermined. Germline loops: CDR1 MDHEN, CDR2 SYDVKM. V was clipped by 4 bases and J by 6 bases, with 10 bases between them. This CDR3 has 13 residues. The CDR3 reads CASSSPNRNEQFF. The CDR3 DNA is TGTGCCAGCAGTTCACCAAACCGCAATGAGCAGTTCTTC.

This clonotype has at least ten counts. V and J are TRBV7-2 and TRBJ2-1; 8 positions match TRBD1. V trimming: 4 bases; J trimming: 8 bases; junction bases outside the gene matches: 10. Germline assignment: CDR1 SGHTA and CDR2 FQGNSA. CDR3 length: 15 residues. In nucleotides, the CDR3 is TGTGCCAGCAGCTATGGACAGGGAAAAATTGATGAGCAGTTCTTC. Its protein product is CASSYGQGKIDEQFF.

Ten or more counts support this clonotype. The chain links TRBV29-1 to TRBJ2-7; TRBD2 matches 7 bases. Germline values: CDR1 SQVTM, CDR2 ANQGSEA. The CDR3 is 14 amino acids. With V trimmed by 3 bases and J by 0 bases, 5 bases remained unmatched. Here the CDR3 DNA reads TGCAGCGTTGATACCGGGAGGTCCTCCTACGAGCAGTACTTC. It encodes CSVDTGRSSYEQYF.

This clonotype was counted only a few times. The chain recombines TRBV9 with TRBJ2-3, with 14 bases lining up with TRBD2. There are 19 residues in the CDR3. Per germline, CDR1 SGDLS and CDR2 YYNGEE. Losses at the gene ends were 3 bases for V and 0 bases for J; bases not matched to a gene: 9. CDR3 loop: CASSGTGTSGSRSTDTQYF. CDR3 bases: TGTGCCAGCAGCGGAACCGGGACTAGCGGGAGTCGGAGCACAGATACGCAGTATTTT.

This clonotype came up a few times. The CDR3 coding sequence is TGTGCCAGCAGACCTGGGACTAGCGCGACCCAGATATCCACTCGCACCGGGGAGCTGTTTTTT. Encoded protein: CASRPGTSATQISTRTGELFF. The chain links TRBV6-1 to TRBJ2-2; 10 nucleotides agree with TRBD2. Germline CDR1 MNHNS, CDR2 SASEGT. With 6 bases clipped from V and 4 bases from J, the junction kept 23 bases outside the gene matches. The CDR3 spans 21 residues.

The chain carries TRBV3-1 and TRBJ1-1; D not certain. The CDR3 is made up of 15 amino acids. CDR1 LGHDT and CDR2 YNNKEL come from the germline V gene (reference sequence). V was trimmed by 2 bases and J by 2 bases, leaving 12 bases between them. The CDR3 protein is CASSQFPALNTEAFF. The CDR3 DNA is TGTGCCAGCAGCCAATTCCCCGCCCTTAACACTGAAGCTTTCTTT.

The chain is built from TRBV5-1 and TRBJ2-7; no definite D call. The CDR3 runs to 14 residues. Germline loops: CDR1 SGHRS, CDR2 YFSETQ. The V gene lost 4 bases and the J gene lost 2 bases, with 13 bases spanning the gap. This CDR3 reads CASSPGGGAYEQYF. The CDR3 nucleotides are TGCGCCAGCAGCCCCGGCGGTGGGGCCTACGAGCAGTACTTC.

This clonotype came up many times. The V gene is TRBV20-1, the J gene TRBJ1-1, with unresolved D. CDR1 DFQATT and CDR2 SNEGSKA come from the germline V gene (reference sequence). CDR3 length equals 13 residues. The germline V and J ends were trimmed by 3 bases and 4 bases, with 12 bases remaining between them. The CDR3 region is CSARLRLLTEAFF. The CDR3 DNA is TGCAGTGCTAGGTTAAGGTTGCTCACTGAAGCTTTCTTT.

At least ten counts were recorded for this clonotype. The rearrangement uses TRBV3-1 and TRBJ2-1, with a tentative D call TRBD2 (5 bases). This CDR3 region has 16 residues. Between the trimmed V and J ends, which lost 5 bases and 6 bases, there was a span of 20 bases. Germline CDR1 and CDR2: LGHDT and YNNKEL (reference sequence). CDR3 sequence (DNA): TGTGCCAGCAGCTCGTGGACTGGATACGACCTCAATGAGCAGTTCTTC. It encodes CASSSWTGYDLNEQFF.

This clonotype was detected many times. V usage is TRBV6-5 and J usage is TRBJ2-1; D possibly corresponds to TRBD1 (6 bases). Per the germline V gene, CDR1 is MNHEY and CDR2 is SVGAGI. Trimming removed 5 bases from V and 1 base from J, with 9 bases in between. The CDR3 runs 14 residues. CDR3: CASSKDRSYNEQFF. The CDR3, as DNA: TGTGCCAGCAGTAAGGACAGATCCTACAATGAGCAGTTCTTC.

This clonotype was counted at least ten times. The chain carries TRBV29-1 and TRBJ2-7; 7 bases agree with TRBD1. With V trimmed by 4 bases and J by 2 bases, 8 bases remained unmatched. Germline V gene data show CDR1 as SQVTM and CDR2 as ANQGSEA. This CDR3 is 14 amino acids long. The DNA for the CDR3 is TGCAGCGTTGGGCCAAGGACAGGACCCTACGAGCAGTACTTC. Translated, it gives CSVGPRTGPYEQYF.

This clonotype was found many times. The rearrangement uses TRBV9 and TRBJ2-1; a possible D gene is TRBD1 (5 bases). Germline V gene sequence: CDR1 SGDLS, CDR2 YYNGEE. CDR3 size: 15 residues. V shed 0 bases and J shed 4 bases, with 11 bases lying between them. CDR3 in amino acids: CASSVVGLEYNEQFF. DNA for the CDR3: TGTGCCAGCAGCGTAGTGGGGCTAGAGTACAATGAGCAGTTCTTC.

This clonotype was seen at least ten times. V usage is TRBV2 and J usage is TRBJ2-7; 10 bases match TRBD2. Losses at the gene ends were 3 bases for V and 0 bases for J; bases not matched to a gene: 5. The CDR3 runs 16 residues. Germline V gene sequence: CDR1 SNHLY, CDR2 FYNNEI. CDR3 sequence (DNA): TGTGCCAGCAGTGATGGGCCTAGCGGGAGCTCCTACGAGCAGTACTTC. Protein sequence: CASSDGPSGSSYEQYF.

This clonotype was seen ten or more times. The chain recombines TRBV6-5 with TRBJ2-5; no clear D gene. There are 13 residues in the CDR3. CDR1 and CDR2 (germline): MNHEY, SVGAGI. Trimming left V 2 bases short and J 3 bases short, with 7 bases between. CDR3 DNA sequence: TGTGCCAGCAGTTACGCGCGAAAAGAGACCCAGTACTTC. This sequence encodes CASSYARKETQYF.

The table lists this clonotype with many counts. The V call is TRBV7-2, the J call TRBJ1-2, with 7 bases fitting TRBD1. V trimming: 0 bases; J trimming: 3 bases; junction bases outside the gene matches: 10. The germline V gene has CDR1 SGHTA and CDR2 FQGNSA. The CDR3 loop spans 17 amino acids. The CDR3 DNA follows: TGTGCCAGCAGCTTAGCAGGGGGCCTCATCCCCGACTATGGCTACACCTTC. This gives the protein CASSLAGGLIPDYGYTF.

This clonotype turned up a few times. The CDR3 nucleotides read TGCGCCAGCAGCCAAGAACTAGTCCTAGGTGTCTACGAGCAGTACTTC. It yields the protein CASSQELVLGVYEQYF. The gene calls are TRBV4-1 and TRBJ2-7; tentatively, D is TRBD2 (5 bases). The CDR3 runs 16 residues. V lost 0 bases and J lost 3, with 15 bases in between. Germline assignment: CDR1 MGHRA and CDR2 YSYEKL.

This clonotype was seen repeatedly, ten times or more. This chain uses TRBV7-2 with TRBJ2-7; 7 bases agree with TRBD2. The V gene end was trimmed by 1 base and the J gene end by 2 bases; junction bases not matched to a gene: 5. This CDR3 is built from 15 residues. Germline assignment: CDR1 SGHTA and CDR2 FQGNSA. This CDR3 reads CASSLGASGTYEQYF. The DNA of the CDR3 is TGTGCCAGCAGCTTAGGAGCTAGCGGTACCTACGAGCAGTACTTC.

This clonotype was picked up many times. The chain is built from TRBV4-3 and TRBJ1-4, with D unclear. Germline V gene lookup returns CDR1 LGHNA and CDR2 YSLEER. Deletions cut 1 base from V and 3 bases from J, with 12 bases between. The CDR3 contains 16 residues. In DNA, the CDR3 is TGCGCCAGCAGCCAAGGATACGGAATAGCTAATGAAAAACTGTTTTTT. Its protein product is CASSQGYGIANEKLFF.